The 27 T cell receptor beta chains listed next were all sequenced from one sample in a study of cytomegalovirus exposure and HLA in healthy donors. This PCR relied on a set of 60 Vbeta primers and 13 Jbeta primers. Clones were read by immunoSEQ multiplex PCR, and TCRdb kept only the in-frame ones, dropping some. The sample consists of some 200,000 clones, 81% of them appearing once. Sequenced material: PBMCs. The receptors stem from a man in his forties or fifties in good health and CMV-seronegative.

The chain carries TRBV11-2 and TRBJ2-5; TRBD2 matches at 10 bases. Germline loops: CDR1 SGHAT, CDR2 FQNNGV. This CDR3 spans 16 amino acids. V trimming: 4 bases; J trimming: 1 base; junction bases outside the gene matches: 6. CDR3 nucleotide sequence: TGTGCCAGCAGCTCGTTGTTAGCGGGGGGCCAAGAGACCCAGTACTTC. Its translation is CASSSLLAGGQETQYF. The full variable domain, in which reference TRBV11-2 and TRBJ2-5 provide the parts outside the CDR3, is EAGVAQSPRYKIIEKRQSVAFWCNPISGHATLYWYQQILGQGPKLLIQFQNNGVVDDSQLPKDRFSAERLKGVDSTLKIQPAKLEDSAVYLCASSSLLAGGQETQYFGPGTRLLVL.

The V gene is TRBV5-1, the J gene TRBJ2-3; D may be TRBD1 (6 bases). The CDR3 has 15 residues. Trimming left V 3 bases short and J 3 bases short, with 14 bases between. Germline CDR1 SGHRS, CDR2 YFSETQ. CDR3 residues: CASSYSDSLTDTQYF. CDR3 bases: TGCGCCAGCAGCTATTCGGACAGTCTAACAGATACGCAGTATTTT. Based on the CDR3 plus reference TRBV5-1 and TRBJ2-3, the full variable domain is KAGVTQTPRYLIKTRGQQVTLSCSPISGHRSVSWYQQTPGQGLQFLFEYFSETQRNKGNFPGRFSGRQFSNSRSEMNVSTLELGDSALYLCASSYSDSLTDTQYFGPGTRLTVL.

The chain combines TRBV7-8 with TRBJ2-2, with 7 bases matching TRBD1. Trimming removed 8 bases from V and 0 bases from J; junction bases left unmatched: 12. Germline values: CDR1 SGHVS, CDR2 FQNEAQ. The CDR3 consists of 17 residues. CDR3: CASSPLEGQTNTGELFF. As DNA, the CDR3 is TGTGCCAGCTCCCCCCTCGAGGGACAGACGAACACCGGGGAGCTGTTTTTT.

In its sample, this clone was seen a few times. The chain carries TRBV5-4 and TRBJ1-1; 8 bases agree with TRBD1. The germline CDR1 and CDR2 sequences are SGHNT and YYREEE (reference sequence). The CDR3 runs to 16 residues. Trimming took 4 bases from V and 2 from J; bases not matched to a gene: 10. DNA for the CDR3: TGTGCCAGCAGCCCGGACGGACAGGGCATTAACACTGAAGCTTTCTTT. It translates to CASSPDGQGINTEAFF.

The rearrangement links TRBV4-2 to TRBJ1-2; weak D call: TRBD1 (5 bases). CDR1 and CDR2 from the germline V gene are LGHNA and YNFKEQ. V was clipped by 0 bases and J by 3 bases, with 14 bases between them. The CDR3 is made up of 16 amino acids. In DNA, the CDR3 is TGTGCCAGCAGCCAAGATCAGGGCATGGGGCACTATGGCTACACCTTC. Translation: CASSQDQGMGHYGYTF.

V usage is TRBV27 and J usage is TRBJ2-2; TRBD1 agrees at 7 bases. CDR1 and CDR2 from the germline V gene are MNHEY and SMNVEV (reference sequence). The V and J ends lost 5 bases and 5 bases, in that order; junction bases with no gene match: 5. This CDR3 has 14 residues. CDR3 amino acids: CASSLTGYTGELFF. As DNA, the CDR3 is TGTGCCAGCAGTCTGACAGGGTATACCGGGGAGCTGTTTTTT.

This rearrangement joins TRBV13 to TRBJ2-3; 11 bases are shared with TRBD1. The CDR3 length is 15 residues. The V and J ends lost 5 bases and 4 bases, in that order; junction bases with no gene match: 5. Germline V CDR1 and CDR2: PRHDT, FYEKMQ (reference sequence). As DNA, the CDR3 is TGTGCCAGCAGCCACCGGGACAGGGGGGCAGATACGCAGTATTTT. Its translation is CASSHRDRGADTQYF.

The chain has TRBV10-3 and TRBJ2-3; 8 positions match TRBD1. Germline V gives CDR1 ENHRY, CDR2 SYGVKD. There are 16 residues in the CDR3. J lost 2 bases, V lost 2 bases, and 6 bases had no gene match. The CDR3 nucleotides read TGTGCCATCAGTGAGACGACAGGGGTGGACACAGATACGCAGTATTTT. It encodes CAISETTGVDTDTQYF.

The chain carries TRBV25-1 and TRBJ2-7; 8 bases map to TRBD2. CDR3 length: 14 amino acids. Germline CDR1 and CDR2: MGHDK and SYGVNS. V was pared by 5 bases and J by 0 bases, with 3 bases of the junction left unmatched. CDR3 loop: CASSRGGSSYEQYF. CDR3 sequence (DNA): TGTGCCAGCAGTCGCGGGGGGAGCTCCTACGAGCAGTACTTC.

This CDR3 is CATLLSRGRDTEAFF. The CDR3 DNA sequence: TGTGCCACTCTACTTTCCCGCGGGAGGGACACTGAAGCTTTCTTT. This chain uses TRBV18 with TRBJ1-1; D gene ambiguous. Germline V lookup: CDR1 KGHSH, CDR2 LQKENI. The CDR3 contains 15 residues. The V gene lost 10 bases and the J gene lost 3 bases, with 21 bases spanning the gap.

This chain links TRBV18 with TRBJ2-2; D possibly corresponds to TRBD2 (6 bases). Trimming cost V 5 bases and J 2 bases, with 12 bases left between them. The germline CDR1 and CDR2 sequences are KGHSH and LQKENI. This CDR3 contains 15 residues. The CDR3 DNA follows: TGTGCCAGCTCAAGGGACTCGAAAAACACCGGGGAGCTGTTTTTT. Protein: CASSRDSKNTGELFF.

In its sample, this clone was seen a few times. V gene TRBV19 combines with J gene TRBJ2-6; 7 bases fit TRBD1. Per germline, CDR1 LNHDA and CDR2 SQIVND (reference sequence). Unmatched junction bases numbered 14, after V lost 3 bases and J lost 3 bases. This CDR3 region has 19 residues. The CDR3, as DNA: TGTGCCAGTAGTATCCGAAGTCGGACAGGATTGGGTGGGGCCAACGTCCTGACTTTC. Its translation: CASSIRSRTGLGGANVLTF.

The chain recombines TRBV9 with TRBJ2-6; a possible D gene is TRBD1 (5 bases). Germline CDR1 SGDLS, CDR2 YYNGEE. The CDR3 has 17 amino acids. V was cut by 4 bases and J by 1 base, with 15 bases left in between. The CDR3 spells CASSPRGNPSGANVLTF. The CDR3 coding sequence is TGTGCCAGCAGCCCAAGGGGAAACCCTTCTGGGGCCAACGTCCTGACTTTC.

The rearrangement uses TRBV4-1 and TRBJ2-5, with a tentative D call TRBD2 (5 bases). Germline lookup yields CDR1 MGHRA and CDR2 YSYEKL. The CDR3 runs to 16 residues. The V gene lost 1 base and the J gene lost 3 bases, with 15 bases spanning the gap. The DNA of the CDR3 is TGCGCCAGCAGCCAAGCCACGGGGATGGCAAAAGAGACCCAGTACTTC. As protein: CASSQATGMAKETQYF.

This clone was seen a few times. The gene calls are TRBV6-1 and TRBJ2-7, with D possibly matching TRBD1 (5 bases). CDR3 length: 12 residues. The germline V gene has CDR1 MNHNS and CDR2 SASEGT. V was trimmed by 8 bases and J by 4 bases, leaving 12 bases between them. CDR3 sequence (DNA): TGTGCCAGCTTGGGCAGGGTATACGAGCAGTACTTC. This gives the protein CASLGRVYEQYF.

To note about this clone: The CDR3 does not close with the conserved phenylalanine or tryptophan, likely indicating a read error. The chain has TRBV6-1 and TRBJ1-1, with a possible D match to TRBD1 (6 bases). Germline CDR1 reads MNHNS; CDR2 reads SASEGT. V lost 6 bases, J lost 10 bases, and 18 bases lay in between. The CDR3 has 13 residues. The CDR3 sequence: CASSLGGTKPAFL. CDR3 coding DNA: TGTGCCAGCAGCCTAGGGGGTACTAAACCAGCTTTCCTT.

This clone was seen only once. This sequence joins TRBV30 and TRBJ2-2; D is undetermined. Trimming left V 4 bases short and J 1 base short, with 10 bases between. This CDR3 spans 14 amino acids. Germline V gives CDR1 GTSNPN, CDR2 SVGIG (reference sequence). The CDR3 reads CAWTLVWNTGELFF. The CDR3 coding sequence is TGTGCCTGGACGCTAGTGTGGAACACCGGGGAGCTGTTTTTT.

CDR3 sequence: CAISGVGAVETQYF. The CDR3 region has the DNA TGTGCCATCAGTGGAGTGGGGGCTGTAGAGACCCAGTACTTC. This rearrangement joins TRBV10-3 to TRBJ2-5; D may be TRBD1 (6 bases). The CDR3 is 14 amino acids. Germline V gene sequence: CDR1 ENHRY, CDR2 SYGVKD. Trimming removed 4 bases from V and 4 bases from J, with 13 bases in between.

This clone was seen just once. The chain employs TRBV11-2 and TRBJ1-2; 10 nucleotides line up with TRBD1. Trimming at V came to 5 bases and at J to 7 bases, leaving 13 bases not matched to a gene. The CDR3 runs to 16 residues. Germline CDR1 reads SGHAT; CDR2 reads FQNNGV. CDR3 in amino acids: CASSPRTGGVSGGYTF. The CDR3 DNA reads TGTGCCAGCAGCCCAAGGACAGGGGGGGTTAGTGGTGGCTACACCTTC. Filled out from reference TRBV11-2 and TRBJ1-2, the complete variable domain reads EAGVAQSPRYKIIEKRQSVAFWCNPISGHATLYWYQQILGQGPKLLIQFQNNGVVDDSQLPKDRFSAERLKGVDSTLKIQPAKLEDSAVYLCASSPRTGGVSGGYTFGSGTRLTVV.

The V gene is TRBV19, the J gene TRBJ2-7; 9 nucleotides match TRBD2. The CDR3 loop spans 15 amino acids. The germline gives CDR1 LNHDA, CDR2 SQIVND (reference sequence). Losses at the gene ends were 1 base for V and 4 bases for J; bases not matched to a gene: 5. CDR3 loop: CASSIGTGLAYEQYF. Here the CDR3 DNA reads TGTGCCAGTAGTATAGGGACGGGACTAGCTTACGAGCAGTACTTC.

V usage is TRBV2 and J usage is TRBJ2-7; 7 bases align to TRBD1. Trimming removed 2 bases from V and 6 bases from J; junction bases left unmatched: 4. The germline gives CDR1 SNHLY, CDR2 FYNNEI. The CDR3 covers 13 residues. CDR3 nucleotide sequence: TGTGCCAGCAGTGAAATGCCAGGGGGCGAGCAGTACTTC. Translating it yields CASSEMPGGEQYF.

CDR3 region: CASSRRDTRTGANVLTF. The CDR3 region has the DNA TGTGCCAGCAGCCGGCGTGACACCCGCACTGGGGCCAACGTCCTGACTTTC. This sequence joins TRBV9 and TRBJ2-6; D unresolved. CDR1 is SGDLS and CDR2 is YYNGEE in the germline V gene. Trimming stripped 4 bases from V and 2 bases from J, with 16 bases between. The CDR3 runs 17 residues.

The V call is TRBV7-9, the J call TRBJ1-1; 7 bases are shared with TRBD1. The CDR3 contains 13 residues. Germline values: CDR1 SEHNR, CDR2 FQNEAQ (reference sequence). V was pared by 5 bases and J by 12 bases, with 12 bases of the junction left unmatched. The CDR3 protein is CASSLGGQTTPFF. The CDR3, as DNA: TGTGCCAGCAGCCTAGGGGGCCAAACCACCCCTTTCTTT.

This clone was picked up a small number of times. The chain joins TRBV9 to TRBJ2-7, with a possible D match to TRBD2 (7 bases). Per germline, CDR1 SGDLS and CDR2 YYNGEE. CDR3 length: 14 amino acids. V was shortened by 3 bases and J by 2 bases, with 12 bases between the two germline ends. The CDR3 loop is CASSEGGMAYEQYF. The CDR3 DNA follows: TGTGCCAGCAGCGAGGGGGGGATGGCCTACGAGCAGTACTTC. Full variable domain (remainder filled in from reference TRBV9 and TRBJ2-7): DSGVTQTPKHLITATGQRVTLRCSPRSGDLSVYWYQQSLDQGLQFLIQYYNGEERAKGNILERFSAQQFPDLHSELNLSSLELGDSALYFCASSEGGMAYEQYFGPGTRLTVT.

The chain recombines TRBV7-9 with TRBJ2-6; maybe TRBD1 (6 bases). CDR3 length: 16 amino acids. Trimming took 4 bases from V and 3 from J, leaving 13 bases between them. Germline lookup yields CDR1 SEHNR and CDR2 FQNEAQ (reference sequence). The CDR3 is CASSSEQGFGANVLTF. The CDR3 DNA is TGTGCCAGCAGCTCAGAACAGGGTTTTGGGGCCAACGTCCTGACTTTC.

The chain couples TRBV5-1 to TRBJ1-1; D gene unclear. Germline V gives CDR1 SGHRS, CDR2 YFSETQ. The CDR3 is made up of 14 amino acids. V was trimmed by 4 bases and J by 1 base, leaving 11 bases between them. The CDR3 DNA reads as TGCGCCAGCAGCCTGGACCCGGGGAACACTGAAGCTTTCTTT. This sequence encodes CASSLDPGNTEAFF. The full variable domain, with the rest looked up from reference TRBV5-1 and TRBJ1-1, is KAGVTQTPRYLIKTRGQQVTLSCSPISGHRSVSWYQQTPGQGLQFLFEYFSETQRNKGNFPGRFSGRQFSNSRSEMNVSTLELGDSALYLCASSLDPGNTEAFFGQGTRLTVV.

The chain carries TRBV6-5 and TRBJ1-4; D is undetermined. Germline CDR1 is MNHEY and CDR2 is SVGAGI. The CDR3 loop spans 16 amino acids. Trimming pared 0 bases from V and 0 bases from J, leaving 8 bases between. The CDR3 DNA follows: TGTGCCAGCAGTTACTCCTCACCAGCAACTAATGAAAAACTGTTTTTT. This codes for CASSYSSPATNEKLFF.